The clone carrying this T cell receptor (beta chain) was seen just once. Its target is not known. The data were taken from a study of shared clonotypes between healthy human individuals. The germline gives CDR1 MNHEY, CDR2 SVGAGI. Trimming shortened V by 6 bases and J by 7 bases, and 19 bases separated the two germline ends. This CDR3 comprises 15 residues. The healthy adult donors were HIV-negative and reported no recent acute infections or vaccinations. Study-level results: In this cohort, only blood was sampled, and tissue repertoires likely differ. Among four donors, roughly 5% of naive CD4 clonotypes were found in common.

Original analysis: Junction-only sequences without quality scores came from ImmunoSEQ, so filtering differed. The repertoire was sequenced with immunoSEQ multiplex PCR; TCRdb's copy has only in-frame clones and lacks some. That table furnishes V, J and clone size, whereas the DNA furnished D and trimming. This table holds about 380,000 clones, about 96% found once. This receptor was obtained from a man younger than 45 in good health. The rearrangement joins TRBV6-5 to TRBJ1-5, with D perhaps matching TRBD1 (6 bases). The specimen was memory CD8+ T cells sorted from blood. Subset reported: CD45RO+ cells pooled with CCR7-negative TemRA cells. CDR3 in amino acids: CASSFLQGGKQPQHF. The CDR3, as DNA: TGTGCCAGCAGCTTTCTTCAAGGGGGGAAGCAGCCCCAGCATTTT.